A single TCR beta chain is shown here with its context. Its target is not known. This specimen comes from a study of regulatory T cells in long-lasting Graves disease. Combining iRepertoire HTBI primers with Arm-PCR of CDR3 regions, the authors built TCR beta libraries. Original methodology: Samples revealed approximately 60 TRBV and 11 to 15 TRBJ segments. TCRdb independently ran MiXCR on the multiplex PCR reads; one entry per CDR3 protein. In this record, the V and J calls reflect TCRdb's handling and not the investigators' own analysis. The sample has 300,000 to 400,000 distinct CDR3 sequences; roughly 18% are singletons. Noted time point: newly diagnosed GD, antithyroid drugs for less than 3 months. From PBMCs, RNA was extracted and then used to make the TCR library. Points from the study as a whole: Thyroid tissue was not sampled; only peripheral blood was. Persistent disease was associated with favored TRBV28 usage and with favored use of TRBJ1-2 and TRBJ2-5.

V lost 4 bases to trimming and J lost 1 base, with 10 bases between them. The germline V gene encodes CDR1 SEHNR and CDR2 FQNEAQ (reference sequence). CDR3 length: 14 amino acids. The receptor comes from a female donor with Graves disease. The chain has TRBV7-9 and TRBJ1-1, with D unclear. Sequenced material: peripheral blood mononuclear cells (PBMCs), taken at new diagnosis, from a patient treated with antithyroid drugs. CDR3 bases: TGTGCCAGCAGCTCCGGACGGAAGAACACTGAAGCTTTCTTT. Protein: CASSSGRKNTEAFF.